The entry that follows covers one T cell receptor (beta chain) sequence. Its target is unknown. The data derive from a study of T cells after yellow fever vaccination. The CDR3 consists of 15 residues. Losses at the gene ends were 10 bases for V and 9 bases for J; bases not matched to a gene: 17. CDR1 is SGHTA, CDR2 FQGNSA, per germline. The 5'RACE template-switching step produced TCR cDNA and added a universal primer site and UMIs. TCRdb reprocessed the 5' RACE reads with MiXCR, giving one entry per CDR3 protein. The table lists around 610,000 distinct CDR3 sequences, about 14% of them singletons, with around an eighth in the top ten. Notes on the study in general: Sorted repertoires could include abundant contaminating clonotypes from bulk cells. Booster samples showed a return of most primary-vaccination clones (approximately 96% CD4, 88% CD8).

Here the sequenced sample was PBMCs, taken on the day of the yellow fever booster vaccination. The clonotype originates from a man aged 30 to 45 who received the YFV17D yellow fever vaccine. The chain is built from TRBV7-2 and TRBJ2-1; 8 nucleotides line up with TRBD2. CDR3 DNA sequence: TGTGCCACCGGGGGGGGGCCTGCAGATGTGGGTGAGCAGTTCTTC. Protein product: CATGGGPADVGEQFF.